Following are 26 T cell receptor beta chains from one sample sequenced in a study of blood T cells in healthy people across ages. The authors ran a second PCR of 7 to 11 cycles using a sample-barcoded 5' primer and a J-beta primer mix. One entry per CDR3 protein, called by TCRdb with MiXCR from the 5' RACE reads. The sample records approximately 780,000 distinct CDR3 sequences, roughly 24% being singletons. This sample also belongs to another study, concerning T cells of mothers and their children.

The sample consisted of blood. Source of these receptors: a boy younger than 18 in good health.

Only a few counts were recorded for this clonotype. V is TRBV29-1 and J is TRBJ1-1, with TRBD1 matching over 7 bases. The CDR3 contains 15 residues. V shed 6 bases and J 0 bases; nucleotides not matched to a gene: 10. CDR1 and CDR2 (germline): SQVTM, ANQGSEA. In DNA form, the CDR3 reads TGCAGCGTGCGGCGGACCGGGACAGTGAACACTGAAGCTTTCTTT. It yields the protein CSVRRTGTVNTEAFF.

The CDR3 reads CASSRPGENSPLHF. CDR3 coding DNA: TGTGCCAGCAGCCGACCGGGGGAGAATTCACCCCTCCACTTT. The chain carries TRBV3-1 and TRBJ1-6; maybe TRBD1 (5 bases). The V and J ends lost 4 bases and 7 bases respectively, with 11 bases between them. Germline values: CDR1 LGHDT, CDR2 YNNKEL (reference sequence). The CDR3 sequence is 14 residues long.

The CDR3 DNA reads as TGCAGTGCTAGAGATCCAGGGGGGACTAGCGGGGGCCTAGATACGCAGTATTTT. Translation gives CSARDPGGTSGGLDTQYF. The chain joins TRBV20-1 to TRBJ2-3; 14 bases are shared with TRBD2. The CDR3 is 18 residues long. Germline loops: CDR1 DFQATT, CDR2 SNEGSKA (reference sequence). The ends lost 0 bases at V and 5 bases at J; junction bases unmatched: 10.

Details on this clonotype: One junction end disagrees with the germline gene, perhaps due to a read error. In DNA form, the CDR3 reads TGCGCCAGCAGCTTAGGTGGCCAAGAGGCCCAGTACTTC. This codes for CASSLGGQEAQYF. J is TRBJ2-5 and V is TRBV5-1; D remains ambiguous. The CDR3 has 13 amino acids. In germline, CDR1 is SGHRS, CDR2 YFSETQ.

The chain carries TRBV9 and TRBJ2-5; D call uncertain. The better agreement between TRBJ2-7 and the DNA end casts doubt on the J call. Per the germline V gene, CDR1 is SGDLS and CDR2 is YYNGEE. The CDR3 runs to 14 residues. CDR3 residues: CASSVGQTLYEQYF. Written as DNA, the CDR3 is TGTGCCAGCAGCGTAGGGCAAACCCTCTACGAGCAGTACTTC.

The chain carries TRBV5-1 and TRBJ2-7; TRBD1 aligns across 8 bases. CDR3 size: 16 residues. Germline CDR1 is SGHRS and CDR2 is YFSETQ. V lost 0 bases and J lost 5; bases outside the gene matches: 10. CDR3 sequence: CASSLDAGGVSDEQYF. Written as DNA, the CDR3 is TGCGCCAGCAGCTTGGATGCAGGGGGCGTTTCTGACGAGCAGTACTTC.

The genes are TRBV15 and TRBJ2-1; D may be TRBD1 (6 bases). The J call may not be correct, given that the DNA end is closer to TRBJ2-5. This CDR3 comprises 17 residues. Germline V gene sequence: CDR1 LNHNV, CDR2 YYDKDF (reference sequence). The CDR3 here is CATNKGRGAPYEETQYF. CDR3 sequence (DNA): TGTGCCACCAATAAGGGCAGGGGTGCCCCCTACGAAGAGACCCAGTACTTC.

The chain combines TRBV20-1 with TRBJ2-5; D is ambiguous. Trimming took off 2 bases at V and 0 bases at J, with 4 bases between the two ends. This CDR3 has 12 amino acids. The germline CDR1 and CDR2 sequences are DFQATT and SNEGSKA (reference sequence). Here the CDR3 reads CSARSYQETQYF. DNA for the CDR3: TGCAGTGCTAGATCGTACCAAGAGACCCAGTACTTC.

The genes are TRBV10-3 and TRBJ2-4; 9 positions agree with TRBD1. The V segment lost 3 bases and the J segment 6 bases; nucleotides outside the gene matches: 9. The length of the CDR3 is 16 residues. Per germline, CDR1 ENHRY and CDR2 SYGVKD. This CDR3 is CAISDSEGTGTNIQYF. The CDR3, as DNA: TGTGCCATCAGTGATTCAGAGGGGACAGGGACAAACATTCAGTACTTC.

The sample holds one count of this clonotype. This chain connects TRBV11-2 to TRBJ2-7; D may be TRBD1 or TRBD2 (5 bases each). V was shortened by 1 base and J by 2 bases, with 12 bases between the two germline ends. This CDR3 is built from 15 residues. The germline V gene has CDR1 SGHAT and CDR2 FQNNGV. CDR3 sequence (DNA): TGTGCCAGCAGCTTAGGACGGGACGGGACCTACGAGCAGTACTTC. It codes for CASSLGRDGTYEQYF.

In the case of this clonotype: An end of the junction does not agree with germline; a read error may underlie this. This sequence joins TRBV5-5 and TRBJ2-3, with TRBD1 matching over 8 bases. Germline assignment: CDR1 SGHKS and CDR2 YYEKEE (reference sequence). There are 13 residues in the CDR3. CDR3 region: CASSIDRGDTQYF. As DNA, the CDR3 is TGTGCCAGCAGTATCGACAGGGGAGATACACAGTATTTT.

In this sample, this clonotype turned up a few times. The V call is TRBV3-1, the J call TRBJ2-5, with TRBD2 identical over 11 bases. In germline, CDR1 is LGHDT, CDR2 YNNKEL (reference sequence). Trimming took 0 bases from V and 5 from J; bases not matched to a gene: 5. This CDR3 has 16 amino acids. In DNA, the CDR3 is TGTGCCAGCAGCCAAGAAACTAGCGGGGGTGAGGAGACCCAGTACTTC. It is translated as CASSQETSGGEETQYF.

The table lists this clonotype with a few counts. The chain uses TRBV28 and TRBJ1-2, with 8 bases that match TRBD1. This CDR3 contains 14 residues. From germline, CDR1 is MDHEN and CDR2 SYDVKM. J gave up 7 bases and V 6 bases, and 10 bases lay outside the gene matches. This CDR3 is CASSPGQGGVGYTF. CDR3 bases: TGTGCCAGCAGCCCCGGACAGGGAGGGGTTGGCTACACCTTC.

This clonotype was seen a handful of times. This chain connects TRBV12-3 or TRBV12-4 to TRBJ2-1; possible D gene TRBD1, 6 bases. V dropped 6 bases and J dropped 4 bases, with 16 bases sitting between them. This CDR3 is built from 15 residues. The CDR3: CASSTRDTRYNEQFF. CDR3 DNA: TGTGCCAGCAGCACCCGGGACACGCGGTACAATGAGCAGTTCTTC.

This clonotype has just a few counts. This sequence joins TRBV27 and TRBJ2-5; either TRBD1 or TRBD2 may supply D (5 bases each). The DNA matches TRBJ2-7 better at its end, which makes the J call doubtful. Germline CDR1 MNHEY, CDR2 SMNVEV (reference sequence). This CDR3 has 15 amino acids. The CDR3 protein is CASTFRGYIGYEQYF. The CDR3, as DNA: TGTGCCAGCACCTTTCGGGGCTACATCGGCTACGAGCAGTACTTC.

This rearrangement joins TRBV2 to TRBJ2-5; 11 positions agree with TRBD2. The J segment lost 7 bases and the V segment lost 6 bases, leaving 10 bases of the junction unmatched. The germline V gene has CDR1 SNHLY and CDR2 FYNNEI. The CDR3 totals 15 residues. CDR3 loop: CASRLQTSGVVTQYF. CDR3 coding DNA: TGTGCCAGCAGGTTACAGACTAGCGGGGTTGTGACCCAGTACTTC. The entire variable domain, with the rest obtained from reference TRBV2 and TRBJ2-5, is as follows: EPEVTQTPSHQVTQMGQEVILRCVPISNHLYFYWYRQILGQKVEFLVSFYNNEISEKSEIFDDQFSVERPDGSNFTLKIRSTKLEDSAMYFCASRLQTSGVVTQYFGPGTRLLVL.

The J gene is TRBJ2-3, the V gene TRBV6-6, with D unresolved. The ends were cut back, 5 bases at V and 4 bases at J, with 16 bases in the middle. CDR3 length equals 15 residues. Germline CDR1 MNHNY, CDR2 SVGAGI (reference sequence). CDR3 in amino acids: CASSKTGGVADTQYF. The CDR3, as DNA: TGTGCCAGCAGTAAAACGGGCGGAGTGGCAGATACGCAGTATTTT.

This clonotype showed up just a few times. At one end the junction does not follow the germline gene, possibly because of a read error. The chain couples TRBV2 to TRBJ2-5, with TRBD2 identical over 10 bases. This CDR3 region has 15 residues. The V gene's germline CDR1 is SNHLY and CDR2 FYNNEI. The CDR3 reads CASRPSGGGPKTQCF. The CDR3 DNA follows: TGTGCCAGCAGGCCGAGCGGGGGGGGTCCAAAGACCCAGTGCTTC. Complete variable domain (other parts from reference TRBV2 and TRBJ2-5): EPEVTQTPSHQVTQMGQEVILRCVPISNHLYFYWYRQILGQKVEFLVSFYNNEISEKSEIFDDQFSVERPDGSNFTLKIRSTKLEDSAMYFCASRPSGGGPKTQCFGPGTRLLVL.

This clonotype turned up a few times. The chain carries TRBV5-1 and TRBJ2-5, with D possibly TRBD2 on 5 matching bases. The germline V gene has CDR1 SGHRS and CDR2 YFSETQ. This CDR3 comprises 15 residues. Trimming took 0 bases from V and 3 from J, leaving 12 bases between them. CDR3 nucleotide sequence: TGCGCCAGCAGCTTGGGGACTCATTCCAAAGAGACCCAGTACTTC. Translating it yields CASSLGTHSKETQYF.

The rearrangement joins TRBV5-1 to TRBJ2-5, with 8 bases fitting TRBD2. The V gene's germline CDR1 is SGHRS and CDR2 YFSETQ. The V segment lost 5 bases and the J segment 2 bases; nucleotides outside the gene matches: 8. The CDR3 contains 15 residues. The CDR3 reads CASSAGGQDQETQYF. The DNA for the CDR3 is TGCGCCAGCAGTGCGGGGGGCCAGGATCAAGAGACCCAGTACTTC.

This clonotype showed up just a few times. The V and J genes are TRBV4-1 and TRBJ2-5; D is undetermined. The J call could be wrong; TRBJ2-1 is a better fit for the DNA end. The germline gives CDR1 MGHRA, CDR2 YSYEKL. There are 13 residues in the CDR3. DNA for the CDR3: TGCGCCAGCAGCCAACGGGTAGAAGATGAGCAGTTCTTC. Protein product: CASSQRVEDEQFF.

This clonotype was seen more than once but under ten times. The gene calls are TRBV7-2 and TRBJ2-3, with TRBD1 matching over 9 bases. J lost 7 bases, V lost 0 bases, and 14 bases had no gene match. The V gene's germline CDR1 is SGHTA and CDR2 FQGNSA. CDR3 size: 18 residues. The CDR3 sequence: CASSLALWKWGQGHTQYF. In nucleotides, the CDR3 is TGTGCCAGCAGCTTAGCGCTGTGGAAGTGGGGACAGGGACATACGCAGTATTTT.

The table lists this clonotype with a few counts. The V and J genes are TRBV7-3 and TRBJ1-5; D unresolved. This CDR3 is built from 14 residues. Germline V gives CDR1 SGHTA, CDR2 FQGTGA. The V and J ends lost 0 bases and 5 bases respectively, with 8 bases between them. CDR3 residues: CASSLTGRHQPQHF. The DNA for the CDR3 is TGTGCCAGCAGCTTAACAGGGAGGCATCAGCCCCAGCATTTT.

To note about this clonotype: One junction end disagrees with the germline gene, perhaps due to a read error. The chain is built from TRBV6-5 and TRBJ1-5; D is unresolved. Germline CDR1 and CDR2: MNHEY and SVGAGI. The CDR3 totals 13 residues. The CDR3 DNA follows: TGTGCCGGCAGTTACGGGGAATTTCAGCCCCAGCATTTT. This codes for CAGSYGEFQPQHF.

This clonotype was picked up a small number of times. The rearrangement uses TRBV2 and TRBJ2-4; D remains unclear. The CDR3 is made up of 15 amino acids. Germline CDR1 SNHLY, CDR2 FYNNEI. V lost 4 bases and J lost 3, with 13 bases in between. The CDR3 nucleotides read TGTGCCAGCAGTGGTTCTGGGGTGGGCAAAAACATTCAGTACTTC. Translated: CASSGSGVGKNIQYF.

This rearrangement joins TRBV12-3 or TRBV12-4 to TRBJ2-2; 7 nucleotides match TRBD2. V was pared by 6 bases and J by 4 bases, with 8 bases of the junction left unmatched. This CDR3 has 15 residues. In DNA, the CDR3 is TGTGCCAGCAGCCTGGGGAGCGGGGCCACCGGGGAGCTGTTTTTT. Protein sequence: CASSLGSGATGELFF.